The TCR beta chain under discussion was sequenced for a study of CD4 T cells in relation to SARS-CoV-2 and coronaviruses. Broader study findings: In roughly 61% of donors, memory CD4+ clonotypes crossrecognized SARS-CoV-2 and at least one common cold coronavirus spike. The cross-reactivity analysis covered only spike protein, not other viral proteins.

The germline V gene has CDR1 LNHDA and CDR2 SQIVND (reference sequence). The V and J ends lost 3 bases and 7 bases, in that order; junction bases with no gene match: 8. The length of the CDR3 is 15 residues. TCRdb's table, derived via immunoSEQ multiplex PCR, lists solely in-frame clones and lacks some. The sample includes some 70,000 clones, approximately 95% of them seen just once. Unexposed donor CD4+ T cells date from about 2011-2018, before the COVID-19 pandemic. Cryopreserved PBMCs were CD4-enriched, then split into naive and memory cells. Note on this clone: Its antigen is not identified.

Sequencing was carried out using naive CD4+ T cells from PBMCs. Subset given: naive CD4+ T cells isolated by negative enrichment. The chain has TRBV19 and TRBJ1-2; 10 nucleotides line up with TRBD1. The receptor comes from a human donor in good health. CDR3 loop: CASSILGQGWFGYTF. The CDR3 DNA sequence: TGTGCCAGTAGTATTCTGGGACAGGGGTGGTTTGGCTACACCTTC. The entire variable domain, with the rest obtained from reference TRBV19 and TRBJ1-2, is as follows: DGGITQSPKYLFRKEGQNVTLSCEQNLNHDAMYWYRQDPGQGLRLIYYSQIVNDFQKGDIAEGYSVSREKKESFPLTVTSAQKNPTAFYLCASSILGQGWFGYTFGSGTRLTVV.